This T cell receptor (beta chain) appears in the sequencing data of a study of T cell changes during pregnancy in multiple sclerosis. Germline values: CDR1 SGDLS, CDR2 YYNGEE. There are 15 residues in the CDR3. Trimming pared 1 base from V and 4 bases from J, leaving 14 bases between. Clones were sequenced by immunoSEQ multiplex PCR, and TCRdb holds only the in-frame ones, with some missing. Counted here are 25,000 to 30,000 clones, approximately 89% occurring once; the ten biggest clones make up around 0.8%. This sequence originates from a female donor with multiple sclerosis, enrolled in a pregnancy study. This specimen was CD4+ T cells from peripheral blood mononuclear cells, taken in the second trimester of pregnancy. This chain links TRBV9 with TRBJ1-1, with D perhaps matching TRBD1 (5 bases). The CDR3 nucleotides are TGTGCCAGCAGCGTATTGTCAGGGATCGGCACTGAAGCTTTCTTT. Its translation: CASSVLSGIGTEAFF.